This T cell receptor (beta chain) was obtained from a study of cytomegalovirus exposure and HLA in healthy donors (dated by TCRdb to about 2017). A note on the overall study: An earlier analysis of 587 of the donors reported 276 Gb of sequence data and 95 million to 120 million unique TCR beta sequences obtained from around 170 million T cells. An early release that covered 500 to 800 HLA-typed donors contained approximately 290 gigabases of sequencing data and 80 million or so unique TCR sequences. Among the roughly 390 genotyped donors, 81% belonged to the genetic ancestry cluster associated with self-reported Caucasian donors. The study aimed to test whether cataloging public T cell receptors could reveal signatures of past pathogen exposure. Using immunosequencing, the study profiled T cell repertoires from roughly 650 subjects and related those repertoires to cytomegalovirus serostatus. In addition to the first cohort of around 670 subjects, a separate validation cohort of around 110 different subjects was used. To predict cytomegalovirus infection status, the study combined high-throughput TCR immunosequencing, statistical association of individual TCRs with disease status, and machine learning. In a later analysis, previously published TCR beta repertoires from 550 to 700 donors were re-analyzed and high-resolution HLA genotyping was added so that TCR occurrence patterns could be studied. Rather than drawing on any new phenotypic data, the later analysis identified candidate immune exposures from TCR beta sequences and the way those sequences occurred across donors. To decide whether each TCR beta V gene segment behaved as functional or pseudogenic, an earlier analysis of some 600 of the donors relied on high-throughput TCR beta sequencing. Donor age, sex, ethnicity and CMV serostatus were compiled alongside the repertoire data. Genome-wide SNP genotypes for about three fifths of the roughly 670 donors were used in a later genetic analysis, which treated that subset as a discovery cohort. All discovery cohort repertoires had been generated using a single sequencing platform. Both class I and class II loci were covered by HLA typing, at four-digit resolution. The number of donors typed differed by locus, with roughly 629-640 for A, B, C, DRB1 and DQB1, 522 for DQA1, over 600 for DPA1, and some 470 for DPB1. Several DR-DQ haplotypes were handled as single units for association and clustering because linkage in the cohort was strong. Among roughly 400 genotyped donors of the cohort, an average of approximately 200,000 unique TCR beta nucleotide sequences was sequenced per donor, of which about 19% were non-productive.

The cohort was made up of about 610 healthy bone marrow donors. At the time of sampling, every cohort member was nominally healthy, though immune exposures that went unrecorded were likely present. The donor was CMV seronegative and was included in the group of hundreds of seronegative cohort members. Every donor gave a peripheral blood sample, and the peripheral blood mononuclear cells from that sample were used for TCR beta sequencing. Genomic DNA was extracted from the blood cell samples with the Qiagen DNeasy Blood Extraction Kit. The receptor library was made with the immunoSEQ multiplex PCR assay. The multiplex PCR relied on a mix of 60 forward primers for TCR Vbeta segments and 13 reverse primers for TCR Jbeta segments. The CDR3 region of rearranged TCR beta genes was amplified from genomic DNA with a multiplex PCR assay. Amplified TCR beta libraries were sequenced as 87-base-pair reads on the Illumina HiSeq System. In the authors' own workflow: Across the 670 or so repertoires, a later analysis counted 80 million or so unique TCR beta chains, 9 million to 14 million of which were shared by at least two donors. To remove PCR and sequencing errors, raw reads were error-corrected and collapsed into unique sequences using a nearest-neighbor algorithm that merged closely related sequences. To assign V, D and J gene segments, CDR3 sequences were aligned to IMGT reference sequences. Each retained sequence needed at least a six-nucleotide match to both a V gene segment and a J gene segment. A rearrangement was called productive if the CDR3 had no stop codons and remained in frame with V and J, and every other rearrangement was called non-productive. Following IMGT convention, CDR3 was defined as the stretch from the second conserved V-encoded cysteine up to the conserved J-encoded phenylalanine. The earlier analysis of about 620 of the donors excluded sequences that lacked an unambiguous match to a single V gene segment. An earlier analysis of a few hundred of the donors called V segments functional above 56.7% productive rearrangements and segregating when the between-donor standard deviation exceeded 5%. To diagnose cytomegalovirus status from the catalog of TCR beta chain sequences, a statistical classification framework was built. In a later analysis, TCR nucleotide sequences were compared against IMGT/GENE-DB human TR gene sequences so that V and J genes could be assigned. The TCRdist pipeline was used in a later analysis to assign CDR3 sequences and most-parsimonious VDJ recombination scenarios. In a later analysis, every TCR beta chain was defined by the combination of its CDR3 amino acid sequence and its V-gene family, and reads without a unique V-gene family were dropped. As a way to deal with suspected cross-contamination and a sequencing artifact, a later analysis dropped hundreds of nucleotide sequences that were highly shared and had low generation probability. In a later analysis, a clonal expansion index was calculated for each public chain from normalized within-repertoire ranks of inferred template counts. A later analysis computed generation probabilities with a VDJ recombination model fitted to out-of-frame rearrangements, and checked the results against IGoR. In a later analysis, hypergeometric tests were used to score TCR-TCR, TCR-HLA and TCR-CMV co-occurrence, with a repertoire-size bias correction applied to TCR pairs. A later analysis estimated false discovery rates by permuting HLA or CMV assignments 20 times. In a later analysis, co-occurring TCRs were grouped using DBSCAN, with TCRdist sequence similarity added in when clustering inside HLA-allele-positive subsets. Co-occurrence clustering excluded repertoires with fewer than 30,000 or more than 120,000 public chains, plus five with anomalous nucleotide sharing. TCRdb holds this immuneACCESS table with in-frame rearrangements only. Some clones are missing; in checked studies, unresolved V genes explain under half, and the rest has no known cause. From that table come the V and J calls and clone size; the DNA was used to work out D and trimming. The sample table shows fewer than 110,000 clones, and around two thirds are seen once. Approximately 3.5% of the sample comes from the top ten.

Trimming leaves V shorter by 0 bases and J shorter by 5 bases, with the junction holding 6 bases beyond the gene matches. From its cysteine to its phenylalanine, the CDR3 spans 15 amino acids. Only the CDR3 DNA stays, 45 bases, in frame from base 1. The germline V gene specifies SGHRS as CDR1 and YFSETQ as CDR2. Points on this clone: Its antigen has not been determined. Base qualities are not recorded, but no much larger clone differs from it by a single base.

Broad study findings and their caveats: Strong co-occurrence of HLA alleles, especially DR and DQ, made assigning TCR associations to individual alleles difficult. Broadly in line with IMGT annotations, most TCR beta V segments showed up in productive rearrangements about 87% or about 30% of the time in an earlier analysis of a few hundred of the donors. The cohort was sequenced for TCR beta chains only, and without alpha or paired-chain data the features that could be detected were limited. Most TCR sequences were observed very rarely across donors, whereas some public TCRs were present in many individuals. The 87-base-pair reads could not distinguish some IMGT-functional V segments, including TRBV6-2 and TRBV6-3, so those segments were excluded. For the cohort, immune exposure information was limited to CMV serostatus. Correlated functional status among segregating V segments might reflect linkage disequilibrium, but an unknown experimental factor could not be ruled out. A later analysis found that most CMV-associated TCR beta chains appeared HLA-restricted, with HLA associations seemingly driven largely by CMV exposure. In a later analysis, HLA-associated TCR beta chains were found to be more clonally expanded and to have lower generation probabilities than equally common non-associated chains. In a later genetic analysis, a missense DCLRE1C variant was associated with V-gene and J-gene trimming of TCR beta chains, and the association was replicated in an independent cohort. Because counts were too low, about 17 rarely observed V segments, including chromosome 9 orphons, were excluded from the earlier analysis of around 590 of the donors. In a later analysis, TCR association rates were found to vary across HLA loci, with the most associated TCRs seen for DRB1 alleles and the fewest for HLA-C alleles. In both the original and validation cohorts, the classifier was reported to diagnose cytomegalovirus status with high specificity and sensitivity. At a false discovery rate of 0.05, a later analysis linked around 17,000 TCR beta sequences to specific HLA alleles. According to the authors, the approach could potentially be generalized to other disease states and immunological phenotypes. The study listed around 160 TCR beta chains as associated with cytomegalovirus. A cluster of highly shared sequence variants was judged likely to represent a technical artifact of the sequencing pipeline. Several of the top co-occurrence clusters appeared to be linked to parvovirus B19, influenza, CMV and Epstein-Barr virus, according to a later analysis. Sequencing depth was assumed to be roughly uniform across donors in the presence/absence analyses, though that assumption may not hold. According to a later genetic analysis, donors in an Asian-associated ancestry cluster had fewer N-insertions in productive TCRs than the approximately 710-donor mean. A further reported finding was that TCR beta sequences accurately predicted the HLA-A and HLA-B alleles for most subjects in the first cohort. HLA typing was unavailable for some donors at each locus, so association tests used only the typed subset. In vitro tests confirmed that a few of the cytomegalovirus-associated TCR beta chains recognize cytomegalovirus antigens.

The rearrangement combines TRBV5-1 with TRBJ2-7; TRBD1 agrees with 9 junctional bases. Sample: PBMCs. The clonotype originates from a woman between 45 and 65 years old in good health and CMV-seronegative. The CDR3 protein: CASSLGDRARDEQYF. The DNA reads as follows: TGCGCCAGCAGCTTGGGGGACAGGGCTCGGGACGAGCAGTACTTC.